A selection of T cell receptor beta chains follows, all from one sample in a study of T cells in Graves' hyperthyroidism and ophthalmopathy. TCRdb ran MiXCR on the multiplex PCR reads and lists one entry per CDR3 protein. The sample contains roughly 500,000 distinct CDR3 sequences, roughly 22% of which appear only once. The sequenced sample consisted of blood. Every receptor here comes from a woman aged 70 to 79 with Graves' ophthalmopathy. Both conserved end residues are part of each CDR3. A D gene is named only where the DNA matches it firmly. Clone size is given for some rows only: seen once, a few or many times, or a class if the clone is expanded.

cdr3_nt: TGTGCCAGCACTCATAATGGAGCGGGAGGCCTTCGGAATGAGCAGTTCTTC
cdr3_aa: CASTHNGAGGLRNEQFF
v_call: TRBV27
d_call: TRBD2
clone_size: -
j_call: TRBJ2-1

cdr3_nt: TGCGCCAGCAGCCAAGATTTGACTAGCTGGTACGAGCAGTACTTC
cdr3_aa: CASSQDLTSWYEQYF
v_call: TRBV4-1
d_call: TRBD2
clone_size: few
j_call: TRBJ2-7

cdr3_nt: TGTGCCAGCAGTGACAGGACAGGGATTGAAAAACTGTTTTTT
cdr3_aa: CASSDRTGIEKLFF
v_call: TRBV2
d_call: TRBD1
clone_size: few
j_call: TRBJ1-4

cdr3_nt: TGTGCCAGCAGTTTAGTCTCGGGACTAGCGGGCTTGTACAATGAGCAGTTCTTC
cdr3_aa: CASSLVSGLAGLYNEQFF
v_call: TRBV12-3/TRBV12-4
d_call: TRBD2
clone_size: few
j_call: TRBJ2-1

cdr3_nt: TGTGCCAGCAGCCAAGGACAGGGGGCGAGGATGAACACTGAAGCTTTCTTT
cdr3_aa: CASSQGQGARMNTEAFF
v_call: TRBV3-1
d_call: TRBD1
clone_size: few
j_call: TRBJ1-1

cdr3_nt: TGTGCCAGCAAGGCCGAGAACGCCGGGGAGCTGTTTTTT
cdr3_aa: CASKAENAGELFF
v_call: TRBV2
d_call: -
clone_size: many
j_call: TRBJ2-2

cdr3_nt: TGTGCCAGCAGCTCAGATGGGGGCACTGAAGCTTTCTTT
cdr3_aa: CASSSDGGTEAFF
v_call: TRBV11-1
d_call: -
clone_size: many
j_call: TRBJ1-1

cdr3_nt: TGTGCCAGCAGCCCAGCCGCGGTCGGGGGCAATGAGCAGTTCTTC
cdr3_aa: CASSPAAVGGNEQFF
v_call: TRBV11-2
d_call: -
clone_size: many
j_call: TRBJ2-1

cdr3_nt: TGTGCCAGCAGCCCGATGGGACAGAATGAAAAACTGTTTTTT
cdr3_aa: CASSPMGQNEKLFF
v_call: TRBV7-9
d_call: TRBD1
clone_size: few
j_call: TRBJ1-4

cdr3_nt: TGTGCCTGGAGTGTGACTAGTCGATCCCCGAACATTCAGTACTTC
cdr3_aa: CAWSVTSRSPNIQYF
v_call: TRBV30
d_call: -
clone_size: few
j_call: TRBJ2-4

cdr3_nt: TGTGCCGGTAGCCCAAAGTCTCTCTACCTCCAGCGCGACGGAGGGTACCAAGAGACCCAGTACTTC
cdr3_aa: CAGSPKSLYLQRDGGYQETQYF
v_call: TRBV19
d_call: -
clone_size: -
j_call: TRBJ2-5

cdr3_nt: TGCAGTGCTAGAGATCTTAGAGGCAATCAGCCCCAGCATTTT
cdr3_aa: CSARDLRGNQPQHF
v_call: TRBV20-1
d_call: -
clone_size: few
j_call: TRBJ1-5

cdr3_nt: TGTGCCAGCAGCCAACAAACCGCCGGGAACACCTTCACCGGGGAGCTGTTTTTT
cdr3_aa: CASSQQTAGNTFTGELFF
v_call: TRBV6-2/TRBV6-3
d_call: -
clone_size: -
j_call: TRBJ2-2

cdr3_nt: TGTGCCAGCAGCCAACCTCCGGGACTAGAGGATGAGCAGTTCTTC
cdr3_aa: CASSQPPGLEDEQFF
v_call: TRBV3-1
d_call: TRBD2
clone_size: many
j_call: TRBJ2-1

cdr3_nt: TGTGCCAGCAGCTTGGCGGAGGGGTTCACTGAAGCTTTCTTT
cdr3_aa: CASSLAEGFTEAFF
v_call: TRBV5-5
d_call: -
clone_size: few
j_call: TRBJ1-1

cdr3_nt: TGTGCCGGCAGTGGACGGACAGAAAATCGGCCCCAGCATTTT
cdr3_aa: CAGSGRTENRPQHF
v_call: TRBV6-1
d_call: -
clone_size: -
j_call: TRBJ1-5

cdr3_nt: TGTGCCAGCATTGCCCCCCAGAACACTGAAGCTTTCTTT
cdr3_aa: CASIAPQNTEAFF
v_call: TRBV28
d_call: -
clone_size: -
j_call: TRBJ1-1

cdr3_nt: TGTGCCAGCAGCTTACGAGGGGTTCAAAATGAGCAGTTCTTC
cdr3_aa: CASSLRGVQNEQFF
v_call: TRBV11-2
d_call: -
clone_size: many
j_call: TRBJ2-1

cdr3_nt: TGTGCCAGCAGTTCCGTGGACAGGGTCGGCTACACCTTC
cdr3_aa: CASSSVDRVGYTF
v_call: TRBV28
d_call: TRBD1
clone_size: many
j_call: TRBJ1-2

cdr3_nt: TGTGCCAGCAGTACCGCCGGGACTGAAGCTTTCTTT
cdr3_aa: CASSTAGTEAFF
v_call: TRBV2
d_call: -
clone_size: many
j_call: TRBJ1-1

cdr3_nt: TGTGCCAGCAGTTTAACTAACAGGAACATTCAGTACTTC
cdr3_aa: CASSLTNRNIQYF
v_call: TRBV27
d_call: -
clone_size: few
j_call: TRBJ2-4

cdr3_nt: TGTGCCAGCTCCCCTCCCGGTGGTAGCGGACCCACAGATACGCAGTATTTT
cdr3_aa: CASSPPGGSGPTDTQYF
v_call: TRBV9
d_call: -
clone_size: -
j_call: TRBJ2-3

cdr3_nt: TGCGCCAGCAACCCAGGGGGCGCTCCAGAGACCCAGTACTTC
cdr3_aa: CASNPGGAPETQYF
v_call: TRBV5-1
d_call: TRBD1
clone_size: -
j_call: TRBJ2-5

cdr3_nt: TGTGCCACCCGAACCGACAGTTTCAATGAGCAGTCCTTC
cdr3_aa: CATRTDSFNEQSF
v_call: TRBV2
d_call: -
clone_size: -
j_call: TRBJ2-1

cdr3_nt: TGTGCCAGCAGGGTAGGTGGGACAGTCCTTCAAACTGAAGCTTTCTTT
cdr3_aa: CASRVGGTVLQTEAFF
v_call: TRBV12-3/TRBV12-4
d_call: TRBD1
clone_size: -
j_call: TRBJ1-1

cdr3_nt: TGTGCCTGGAGGGACGGTTACTACGAGCAGTACTTC
cdr3_aa: CAWRDGYYEQYF
v_call: TRBV30
d_call: -
clone_size: -
j_call: TRBJ2-7

cdr3_nt: TGTGCCAGCACTAAGGGCCGGGGGAATTCACCCCTCCACTTT
cdr3_aa: CASTKGRGNSPLHF
v_call: TRBV28
d_call: -
clone_size: -
j_call: TRBJ1-6

cdr3_nt: TGTGCCTGGAACCGCCTCAGGGACTATGGCTACACCTTC
cdr3_aa: CAWNRLRDYGYTF
v_call: TRBV30
d_call: -
clone_size: -
j_call: TRBJ1-2

cdr3_nt: TGCAGTGCTAGTCTAGCGGGAGGGTCAGAGACCCAGTACTTC
cdr3_aa: CSASLAGGSETQYF
v_call: TRBV20-1
d_call: TRBD2
clone_size: few
j_call: TRBJ2-5

cdr3_nt: TGTGCCAGTAGTATGGCAGGATTGAACACTGAAGCTTTCTTT
cdr3_aa: CASSMAGLNTEAFF
v_call: TRBV19
d_call: -
clone_size: few
j_call: TRBJ1-1

cdr3_nt: TGTGCCAGCAGTTTAGAGGATAGCGGGAGCGTTTCCTACGAGCAGTACTTC
cdr3_aa: CASSLEDSGSVSYEQYF
v_call: TRBV12-3/TRBV12-4
d_call: TRBD2
clone_size: -
j_call: TRBJ2-7

cdr3_nt: TGTGCCTGGAGTCCGGGACAGCAGCAGTTCTTC
cdr3_aa: CAWSPGQQQFF
v_call: TRBV30
d_call: TRBD1
clone_size: many
j_call: TRBJ2-1

cdr3_nt: TGTGCCAGCAGTGGGTTATTGGGGGGACGAAACATTCAGTACTTC
cdr3_aa: CASSGLLGGRNIQYF
v_call: TRBV25-1
d_call: -
clone_size: -
j_call: TRBJ2-4

cdr3_nt: TGTGCCAGCAGTTCCCACCCGGCAGACTCGAACACTGAAGCTTTCTTT
cdr3_aa: CASSSHPADSNTEAFF
v_call: TRBV6-2/TRBV6-3
d_call: -
clone_size: many
j_call: TRBJ1-1

cdr3_nt: TGTGCCAGCAGTGAAGCTTTCGGGGAGCTGTTTTTT
cdr3_aa: CASSEAFGELFF
v_call: TRBV6-1
d_call: -
clone_size: few
j_call: TRBJ2-2

cdr3_nt: TGCAGCGTTGTGAGGGGTTCCACCTACAATGAGCAGTTCTTC
cdr3_aa: CSVVRGSTYNEQFF
v_call: TRBV29-1
d_call: -
clone_size: -
j_call: TRBJ2-1

cdr3_nt: TGTGCCAGTAGTATTTACGAGGGTGGGCTAGCCAAAAACATTCAGTACTTC
cdr3_aa: CASSIYEGGLAKNIQYF
v_call: TRBV19
d_call: -
clone_size: -
j_call: TRBJ2-4

cdr3_nt: TGTGCCAGCAGCCAAGACCAACGACATGGGGGGGATGAGCAGTTCTTC
cdr3_aa: CASSQDQRHGGDEQFF
v_call: TRBV3-1
d_call: TRBD2
clone_size: many
j_call: TRBJ2-1

cdr3_nt: TGTGCCAGCAGTTACTTCGACAGGGCAATGCAGACCCAGTACTTC
cdr3_aa: CASSYFDRAMQTQYF
v_call: TRBV6-5
d_call: TRBD1
clone_size: few
j_call: TRBJ2-5

cdr3_nt: TGTGCCAGCAGTGAACAGGGTCATGGCTACACCTTC
cdr3_aa: CASSEQGHGYTF
v_call: TRBV2
d_call: -
clone_size: many
j_call: TRBJ1-2

cdr3_nt: TGTGCCAGCAGCTCCACGACACAGCCGGGTACGCAGTATTTT
cdr3_aa: CASSSTTQPGTQYF
v_call: TRBV11-2
d_call: -
clone_size: many
j_call: TRBJ2-3

cdr3_nt: TGTGCCAGCAGTTTGGGGGGGAGTCTACGGGTAGAGCAGTACTTC
cdr3_aa: CASSLGGSLRVEQYF
v_call: TRBV12-3/TRBV12-4
d_call: TRBD2
clone_size: few
j_call: TRBJ2-7

cdr3_nt: TGTGCCAGCTCGGACAGACCTGAAAAACTGTTTTTT
cdr3_aa: CASSDRPEKLFF
v_call: TRBV28
d_call: -
clone_size: -
j_call: TRBJ1-4

cdr3_nt: TGTGCCTGGAGTGTACTAGTGGAGCAAGAGACCCAGTACTTC
cdr3_aa: CAWSVLVEQETQYF
v_call: TRBV30
d_call: -
clone_size: few
j_call: TRBJ2-5

cdr3_nt: TGCAGTGCTAGAGATATGGGAGGGAACCAAGAGACCCAGTACTTC
cdr3_aa: CSARDMGGNQETQYF
v_call: TRBV20-1
d_call: TRBD2
clone_size: few
j_call: TRBJ2-5

cdr3_nt: TGTGCCAGCAGCTTAGGGGTCCGATACTACGAGCAGTACTTC
cdr3_aa: CASSLGVRYYEQYF
v_call: TRBV7-2
d_call: -
clone_size: many
j_call: TRBJ2-7

cdr3_nt: TGCAGCGTTGCCCAGGGTCCGGGCCAGCCCCAGCATTTT
cdr3_aa: CSVAQGPGQPQHF
v_call: TRBV29-1
d_call: -
clone_size: -
j_call: TRBJ1-5

cdr3_nt: TGTGCCAGCTCACCGCGCGGGGGTCATTCACCCCTCCACTTT
cdr3_aa: CASSPRGGHSPLHF
v_call: TRBV18
d_call: -
clone_size: -
j_call: TRBJ1-6

cdr3_nt: TGCAGTGCTAGAGATAGCTTAGAGACCCAGTACTTC
cdr3_aa: CSARDSLETQYF
v_call: TRBV20-1
d_call: -
clone_size: few
j_call: TRBJ2-5

cdr3_nt: TGTGCCAGCAGTGGGGGAGGACCTTCGGATGAGCAGTTCTTC
cdr3_aa: CASSGGGPSDEQFF
v_call: TRBV7-6
d_call: -
clone_size: many
j_call: TRBJ2-1